This record looks at one T cell receptor beta chain sequence and its context. What this receptor recognizes is not known. No much larger clone is present one base from it, and per-base qualities are unavailable. The protocol used for the library was the immunoSEQ multiplex PCR assay. The table comes from immuneACCESS by way of TCRdb, which keeps in-frame sequences with V and J called. Part of the clones is missing from these tables; in studies checked, under half for an unresolved V gene and the rest for unknown reasons. This sample has about 710,000 clones in its table, and more than 75% of those were observed once. The leading ten clones occupy 0.0094% of the sample. This entry comes from a study of shared T cell receptors in the human thymus (dated by TCRdb to the early 2020s). For context, the study as a whole: The study examined how the human thymus generates shared, self-reactive T-cell receptor alpha chains.

Relative to germline, V is 0 bases shorter and J is 4 bases shorter, with 14 bases between their ends. Reading from cysteine to phenylalanine, the CDR3 counts 16 amino acids. Left in the record is the CDR3 DNA by itself, 48 bases read in frame from the first base. In the germline V gene (reference sequence), CDR1 corresponds to SGHKS and CDR2 to YYEKEE. These data were also reused for a study on human thymus T cells. From the second report: The donors were immunologically healthy infants in Finland who had open corrective cardiac surgery for congenital heart defects. Thymus tissue was obtained as surgical resects removed during corrective cardiac surgery. Biased V and J gene segment usage appeared to be present in both thymic and peripheral blood repertoires. The related research found that thymic TCR repertoires overlapped highly between unrelated individuals. TCR alpha and beta repertoires from about eight infant thymus samples and four related peripheral blood samples were characterized in the study. Donor ages ranging from about 6 to 250 days were recorded, and more than five male and a couple of female infants were included in the cohort. Thymocytes were freed from the tissue by mechanical means and kept at -70 degrees C as pellets of roughly 9-30 million cells. A QIAsymphony instrument was used to extract genomic DNA from the frozen cell pellets. The immunoSEQ multiplex PCR assay was used to amplify the TCRB and TCRAD loci from a standardized quantity of quality-controlled genomic DNA. The V(D)J region was spanned by amplicons of a length sufficient to cover the CDR3 and to identify V and J genes. The commercial immunoSEQ service was used to sequence amplicons on an Illumina platform. Corrections for primer bias and sequencing errors followed previously described methods, while TCRAD and TCRB definitions were based on the IMGT database. The repertoires were analysed using immunoSEQ Analyzer 3.0 and VDJTools for basic statistics, V/J segment usage, diversity estimates, rarefaction and pairwise overlap. Diversity was estimated using the Chao1, ChaoE, Efron-Thisted, Shannon and inverse Simpson indices, and was also estimated on datasets down-sampled to the size of the smallest sample. Repertoire overlap used strict matching of CDR3 nucleotide sequence, V gene and J gene, with Jaccard-based multidimensional scaling clustering. On average, thymus samples gave about 750,000 unique TCRB clonotypes, whereas blood samples gave around 80,000.

The sample comprised thymocytes. The chain is assembled from TRBV5-5 and TRBJ2-1; perhaps TRBD1 is the D gene, with 6 bases matching. This TCR came from a boy in the first two years of life with a congenital heart defect. Donor details come from another sample of the same person, matched by shared clones. The DNA sequence follows: TGTGCCAGCAGCTTGGCCCCGGACACAGGGTACAATGAGCAGTTCTTC. This yields the protein CASSLAPDTGYNEQFF.